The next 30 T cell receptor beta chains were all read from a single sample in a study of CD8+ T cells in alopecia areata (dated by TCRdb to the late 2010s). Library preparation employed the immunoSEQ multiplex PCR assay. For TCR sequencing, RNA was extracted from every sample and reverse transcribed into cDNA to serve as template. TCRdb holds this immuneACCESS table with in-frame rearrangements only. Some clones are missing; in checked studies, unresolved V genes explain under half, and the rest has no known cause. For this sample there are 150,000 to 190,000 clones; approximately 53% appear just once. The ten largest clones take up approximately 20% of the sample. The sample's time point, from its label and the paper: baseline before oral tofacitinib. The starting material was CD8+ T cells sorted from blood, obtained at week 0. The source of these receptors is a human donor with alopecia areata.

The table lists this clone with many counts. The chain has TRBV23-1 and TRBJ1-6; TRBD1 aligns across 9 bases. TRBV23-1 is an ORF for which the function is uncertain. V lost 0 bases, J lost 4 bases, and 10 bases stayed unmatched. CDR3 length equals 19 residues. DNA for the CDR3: TGCGCCAGCAGTCAATCACCGGGACAGGGTGTCCCATATAATTCACCCCTCCACTTT. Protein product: CASSQSPGQGVPYNSPLHF.

The CDR3 loop reads CSVITGKDYGYTF. The CDR3 DNA follows: TGCAGCGTCATAACAGGGAAGGACTATGGCTACACCTTC. The chain carries TRBV29-1 and TRBJ1-2; a weak D match, TRBD1 (6 bases). The germline V gene encodes CDR1 SQVTM and CDR2 ANQGSEA. V dropped 6 bases and J dropped 3 bases, with 14 bases sitting between them. The CDR3 runs to 13 residues.

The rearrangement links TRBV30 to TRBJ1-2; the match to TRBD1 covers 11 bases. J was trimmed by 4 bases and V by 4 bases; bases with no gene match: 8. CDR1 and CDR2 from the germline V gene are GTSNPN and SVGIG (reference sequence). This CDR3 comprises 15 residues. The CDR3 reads CAWNLWTGGIYGYTF. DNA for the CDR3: TGTGCCTGGAACTTATGGACAGGGGGCATCTATGGCTACACCTTC.

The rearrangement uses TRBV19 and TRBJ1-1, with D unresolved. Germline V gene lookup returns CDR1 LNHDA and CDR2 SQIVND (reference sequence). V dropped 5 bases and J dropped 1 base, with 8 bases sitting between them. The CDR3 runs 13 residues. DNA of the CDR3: TGTGCCAGTAGTTCCGGACCGAACACTGAAGCTTTCTTT. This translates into CASSSGPNTEAFF.

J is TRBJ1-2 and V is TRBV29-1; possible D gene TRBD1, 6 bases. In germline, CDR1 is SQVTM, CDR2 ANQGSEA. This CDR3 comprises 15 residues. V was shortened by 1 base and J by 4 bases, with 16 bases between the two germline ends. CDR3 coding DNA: TGCAGCGTTGAAGGGACAGATTCTACCCCCTATGGCTACACCTTC. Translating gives CSVEGTDSTPYGYTF.

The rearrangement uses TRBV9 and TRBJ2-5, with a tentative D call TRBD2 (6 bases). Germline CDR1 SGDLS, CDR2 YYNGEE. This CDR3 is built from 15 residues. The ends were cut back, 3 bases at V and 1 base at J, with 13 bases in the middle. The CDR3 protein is CASSEISGSQETQYF. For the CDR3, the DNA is TGTGCCAGCAGCGAGATTAGCGGCTCCCAAGAGACCCAGTACTTC.

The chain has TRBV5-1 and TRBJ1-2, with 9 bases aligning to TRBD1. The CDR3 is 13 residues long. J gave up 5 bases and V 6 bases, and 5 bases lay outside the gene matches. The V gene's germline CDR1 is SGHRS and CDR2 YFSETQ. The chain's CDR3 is CASTGTGSYGYTF. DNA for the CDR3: TGCGCCAGCACCGGGACAGGGAGTTATGGCTACACCTTC.

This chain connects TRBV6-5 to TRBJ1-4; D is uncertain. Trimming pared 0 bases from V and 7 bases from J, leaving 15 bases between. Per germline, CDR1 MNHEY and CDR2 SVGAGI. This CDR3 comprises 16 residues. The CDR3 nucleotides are TGTGCCAGCAGTTACTCGACGTCCGCGAGGCTTGAAAAACTGTTTTTT. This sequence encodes CASSYSTSARLEKLFF.

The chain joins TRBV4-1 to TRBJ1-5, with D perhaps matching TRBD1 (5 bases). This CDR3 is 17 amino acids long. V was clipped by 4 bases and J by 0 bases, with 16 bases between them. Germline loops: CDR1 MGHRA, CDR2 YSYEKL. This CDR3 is CASSPQGREYSNQPQHF. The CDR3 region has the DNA TGCGCCAGCAGCCCCCAGGGACGGGAATATAGCAATCAGCCCCAGCATTTT.

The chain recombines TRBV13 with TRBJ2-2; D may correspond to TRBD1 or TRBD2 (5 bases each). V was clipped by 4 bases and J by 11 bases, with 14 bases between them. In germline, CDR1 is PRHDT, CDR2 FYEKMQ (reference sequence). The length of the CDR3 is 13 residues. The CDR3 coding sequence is TGTGCCAGCAGCTCCGGGGACCGGGGAGAGCTGTTTTTT. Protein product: CASSSGDRGELFF.

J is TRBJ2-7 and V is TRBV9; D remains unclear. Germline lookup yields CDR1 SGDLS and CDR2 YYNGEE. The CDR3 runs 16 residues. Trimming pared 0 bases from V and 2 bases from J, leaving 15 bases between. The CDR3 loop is CASSVAKHTPTYEQYF. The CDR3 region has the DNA TGTGCCAGCAGCGTAGCAAAACATACTCCAACCTACGAGCAGTACTTC.

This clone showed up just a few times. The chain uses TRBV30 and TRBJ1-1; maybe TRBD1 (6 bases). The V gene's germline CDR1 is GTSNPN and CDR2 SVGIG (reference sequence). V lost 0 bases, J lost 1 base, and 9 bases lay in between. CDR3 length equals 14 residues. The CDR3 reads CAWSVGARNTEAFF. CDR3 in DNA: TGTGCCTGGAGTGTGGGGGCACGGAACACTGAAGCTTTCTTT.

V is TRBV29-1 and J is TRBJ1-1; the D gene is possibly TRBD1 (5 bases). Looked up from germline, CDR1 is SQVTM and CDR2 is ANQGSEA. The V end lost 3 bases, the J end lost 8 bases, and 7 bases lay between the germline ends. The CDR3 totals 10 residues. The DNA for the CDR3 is TGCAGCGTTGATGAGGGGGAAGCTTTCTTT. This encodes CSVDEGEAFF.

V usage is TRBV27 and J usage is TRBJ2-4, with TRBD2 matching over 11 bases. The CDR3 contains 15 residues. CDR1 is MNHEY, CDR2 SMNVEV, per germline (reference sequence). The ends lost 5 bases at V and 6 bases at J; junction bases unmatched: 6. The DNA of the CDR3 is TGTGCCAGCAGTCGTAGCGGGGGGGATGGAAACATTCAGTACTTC. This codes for CASSRSGGDGNIQYF.

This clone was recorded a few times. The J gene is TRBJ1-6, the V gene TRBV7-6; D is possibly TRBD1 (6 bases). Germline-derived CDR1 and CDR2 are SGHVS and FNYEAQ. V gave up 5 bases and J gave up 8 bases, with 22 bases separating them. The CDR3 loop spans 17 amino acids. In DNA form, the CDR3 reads TGTGCCAGCAGCAATAGGGGGGACGGCGGTCGAGATTCACCCCTCCACTTT. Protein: CASSNRGDGGRDSPLHF.

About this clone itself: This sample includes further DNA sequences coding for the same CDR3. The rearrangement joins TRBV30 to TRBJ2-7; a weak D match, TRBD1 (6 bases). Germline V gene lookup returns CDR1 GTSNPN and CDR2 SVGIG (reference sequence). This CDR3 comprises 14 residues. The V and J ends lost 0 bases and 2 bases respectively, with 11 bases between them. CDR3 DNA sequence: TGTGCCTGGAGTGTAGGTCAGGGGACCTACGAGCAGTACTTC. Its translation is CAWSVGQGTYEQYF.

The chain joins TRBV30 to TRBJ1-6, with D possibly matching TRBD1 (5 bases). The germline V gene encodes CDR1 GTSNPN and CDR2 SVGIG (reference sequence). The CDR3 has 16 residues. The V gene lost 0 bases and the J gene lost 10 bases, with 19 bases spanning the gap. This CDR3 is CAWSVPGTELWSPLHF. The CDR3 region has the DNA TGTGCCTGGAGTGTACCCGGGACTGAGTTGTGGTCACCCCTCCACTTT.

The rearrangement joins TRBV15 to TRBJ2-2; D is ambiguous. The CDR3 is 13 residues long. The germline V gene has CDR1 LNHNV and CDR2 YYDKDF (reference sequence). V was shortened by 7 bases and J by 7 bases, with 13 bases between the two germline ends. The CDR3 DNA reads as TGTGCCACCAATCAAGCTCGTGGCGGGGAGCTGTTTTTT. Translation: CATNQARGGELFF.

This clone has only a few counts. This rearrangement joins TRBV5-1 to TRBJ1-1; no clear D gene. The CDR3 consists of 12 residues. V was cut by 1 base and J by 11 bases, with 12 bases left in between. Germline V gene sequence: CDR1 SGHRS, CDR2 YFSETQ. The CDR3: CASSLSGGNAFF. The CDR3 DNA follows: TGCGCCAGCAGCTTGTCGGGAGGGAACGCTTTCTTT.

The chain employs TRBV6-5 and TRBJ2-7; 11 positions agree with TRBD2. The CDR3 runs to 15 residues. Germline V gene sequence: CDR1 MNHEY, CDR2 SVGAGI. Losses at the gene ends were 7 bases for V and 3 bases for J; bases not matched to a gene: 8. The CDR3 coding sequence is TGTGCCAGCACTCACGGGACTAGCGGAGACTACGAGCAGTACTTC. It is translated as CASTHGTSGDYEQYF.

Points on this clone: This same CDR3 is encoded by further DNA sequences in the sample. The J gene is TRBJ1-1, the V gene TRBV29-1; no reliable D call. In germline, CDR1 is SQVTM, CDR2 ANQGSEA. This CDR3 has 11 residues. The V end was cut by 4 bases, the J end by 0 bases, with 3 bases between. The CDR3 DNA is TGCAGCGTTGGGGTGAACACTGAAGCTTTCTTT. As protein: CSVGVNTEAFF.

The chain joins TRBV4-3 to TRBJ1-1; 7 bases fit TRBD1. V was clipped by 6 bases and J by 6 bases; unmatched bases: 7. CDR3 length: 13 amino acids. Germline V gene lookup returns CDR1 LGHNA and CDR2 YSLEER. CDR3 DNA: TGCGCCAGCAGTCCAACAGGGGCCCCTGAAGCTTTCTTT. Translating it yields CASSPTGAPEAFF.

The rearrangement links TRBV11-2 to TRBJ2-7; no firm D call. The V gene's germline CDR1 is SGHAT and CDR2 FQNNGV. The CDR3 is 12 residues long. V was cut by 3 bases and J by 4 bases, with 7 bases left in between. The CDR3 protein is CASSLTEYEQYF. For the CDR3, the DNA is TGTGCCAGCAGCTTGACCGAGTACGAGCAGTACTTC.

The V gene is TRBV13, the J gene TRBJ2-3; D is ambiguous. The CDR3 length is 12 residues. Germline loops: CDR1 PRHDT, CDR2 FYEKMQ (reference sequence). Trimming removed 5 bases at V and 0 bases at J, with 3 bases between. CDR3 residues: CASSDSTDTQYF. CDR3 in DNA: TGTGCCAGCAGCGACAGCACAGATACGCAGTATTTT.

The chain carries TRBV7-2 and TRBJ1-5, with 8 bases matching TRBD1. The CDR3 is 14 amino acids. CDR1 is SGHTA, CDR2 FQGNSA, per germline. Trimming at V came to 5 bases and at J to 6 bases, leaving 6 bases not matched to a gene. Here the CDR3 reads CASSDGQGPQPQHF. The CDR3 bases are TGTGCCAGCAGCGACGGACAGGGACCTCAGCCCCAGCATTTT.

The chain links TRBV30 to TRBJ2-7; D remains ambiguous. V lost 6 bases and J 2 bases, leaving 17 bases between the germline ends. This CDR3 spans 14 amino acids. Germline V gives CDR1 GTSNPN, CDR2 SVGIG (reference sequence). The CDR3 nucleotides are TGTGCCTGTACGAGGTCCTCAAACCCCTACGAGCAGTACTTC. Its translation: CACTRSSNPYEQYF.

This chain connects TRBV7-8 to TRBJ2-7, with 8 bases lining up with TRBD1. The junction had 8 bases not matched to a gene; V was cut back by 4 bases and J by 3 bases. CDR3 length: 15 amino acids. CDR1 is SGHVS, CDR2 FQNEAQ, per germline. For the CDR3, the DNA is TGTGCCAGCAGCTCCCGGACAGGGTTCTTCTACGAGCAGTACTTC. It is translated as CASSSRTGFFYEQYF.

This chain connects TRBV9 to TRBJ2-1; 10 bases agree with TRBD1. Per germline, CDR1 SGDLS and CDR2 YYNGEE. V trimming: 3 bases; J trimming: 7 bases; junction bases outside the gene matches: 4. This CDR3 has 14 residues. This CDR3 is CASSAGTGENEQFF. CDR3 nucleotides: TGTGCCAGCAGCGCCGGGACAGGGGAAAATGAGCAGTTCTTC.

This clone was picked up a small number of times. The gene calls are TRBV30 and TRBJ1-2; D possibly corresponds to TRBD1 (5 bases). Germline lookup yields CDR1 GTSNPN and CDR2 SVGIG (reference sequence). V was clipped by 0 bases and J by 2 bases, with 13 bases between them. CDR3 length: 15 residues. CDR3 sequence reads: CAWSVFRQPNYGYTF. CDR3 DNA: TGTGCCTGGAGTGTATTCAGACAGCCAAACTATGGCTACACCTTC.

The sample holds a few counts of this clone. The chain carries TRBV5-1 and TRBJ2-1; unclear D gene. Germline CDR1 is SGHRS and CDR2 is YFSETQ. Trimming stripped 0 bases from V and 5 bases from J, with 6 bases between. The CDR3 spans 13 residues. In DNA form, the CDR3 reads TGCGCCAGCAGCTTGGAGGGCCACAATGAGCAGTTCTTC. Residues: CASSLEGHNEQFF.